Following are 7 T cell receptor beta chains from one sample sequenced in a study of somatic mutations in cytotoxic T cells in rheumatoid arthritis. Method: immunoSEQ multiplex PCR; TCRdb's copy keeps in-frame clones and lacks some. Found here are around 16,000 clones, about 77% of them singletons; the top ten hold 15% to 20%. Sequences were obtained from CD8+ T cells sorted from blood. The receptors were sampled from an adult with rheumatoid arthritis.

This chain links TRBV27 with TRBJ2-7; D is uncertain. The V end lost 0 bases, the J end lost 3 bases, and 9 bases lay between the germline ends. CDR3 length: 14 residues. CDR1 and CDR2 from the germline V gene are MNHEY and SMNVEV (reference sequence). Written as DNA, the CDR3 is TGTGCCAGCAGTTTATCTTCGGCAGGCTACGAGCAGTACTTC. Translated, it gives CASSLSSAGYEQYF.

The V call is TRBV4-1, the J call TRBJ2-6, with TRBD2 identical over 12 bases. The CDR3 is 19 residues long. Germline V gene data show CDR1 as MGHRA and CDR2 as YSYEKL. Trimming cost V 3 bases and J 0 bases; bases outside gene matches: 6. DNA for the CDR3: TGCGCCAGCAGCCAGATTCTAGCGGGGGGGATCTCTGGGGCCAACGTCCTGACTTTC. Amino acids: CASSQILAGGISGANVLTF.

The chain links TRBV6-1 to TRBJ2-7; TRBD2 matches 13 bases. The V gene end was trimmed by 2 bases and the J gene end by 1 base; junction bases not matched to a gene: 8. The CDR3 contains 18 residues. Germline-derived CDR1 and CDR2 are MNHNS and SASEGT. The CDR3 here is CASSEPGSGLAGSYEQYF. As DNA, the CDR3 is TGTGCCAGCAGTGAACCAGGGTCGGGACTAGCGGGGTCCTACGAGCAGTACTTC.

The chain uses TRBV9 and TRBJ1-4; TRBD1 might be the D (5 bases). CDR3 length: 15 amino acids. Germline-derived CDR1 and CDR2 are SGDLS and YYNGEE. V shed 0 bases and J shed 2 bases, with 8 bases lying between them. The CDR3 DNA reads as TGTGCCAGCAGCGTAGAAGGGGCCACTAATGAAAAACTGTTTTTT. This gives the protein CASSVEGATNEKLFF.

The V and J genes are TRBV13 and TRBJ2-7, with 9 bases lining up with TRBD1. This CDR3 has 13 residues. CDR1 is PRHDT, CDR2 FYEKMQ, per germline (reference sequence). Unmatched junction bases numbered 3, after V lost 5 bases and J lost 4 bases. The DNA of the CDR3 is TGTGCCAGCAGCCGCGGGACAGGGTACGAGCAGTACTTC. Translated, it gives CASSRGTGYEQYF.

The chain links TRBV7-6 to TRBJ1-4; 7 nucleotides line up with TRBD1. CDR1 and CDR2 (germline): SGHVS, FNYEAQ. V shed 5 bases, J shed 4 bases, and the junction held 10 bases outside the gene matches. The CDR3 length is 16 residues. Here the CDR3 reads CASSPSGGGVNEKLFF. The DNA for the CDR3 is TGTGCCAGCAGCCCGTCGGGAGGGGGCGTTAATGAAAAACTGTTTTTT.

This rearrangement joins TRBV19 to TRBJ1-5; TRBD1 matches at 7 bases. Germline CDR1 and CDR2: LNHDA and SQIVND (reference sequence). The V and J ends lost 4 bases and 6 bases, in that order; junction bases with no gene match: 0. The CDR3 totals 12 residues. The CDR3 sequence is CASSNRGQPQHF. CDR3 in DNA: TGTGCCAGTAGTAACAGGGGTCAGCCCCAGCATTTT.